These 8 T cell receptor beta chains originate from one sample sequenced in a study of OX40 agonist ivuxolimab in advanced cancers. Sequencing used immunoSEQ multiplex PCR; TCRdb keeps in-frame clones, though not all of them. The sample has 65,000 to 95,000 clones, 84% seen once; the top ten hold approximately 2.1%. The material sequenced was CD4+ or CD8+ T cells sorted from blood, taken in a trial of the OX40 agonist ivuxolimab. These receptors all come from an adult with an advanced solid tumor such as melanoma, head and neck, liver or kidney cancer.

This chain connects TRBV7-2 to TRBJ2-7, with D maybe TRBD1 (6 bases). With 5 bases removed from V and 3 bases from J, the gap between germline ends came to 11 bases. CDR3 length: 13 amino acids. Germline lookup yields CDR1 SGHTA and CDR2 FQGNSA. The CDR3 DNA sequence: TGTGCCAGCAGCATCTCGACAGGCTACGAGCAGTACTTC. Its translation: CASSISTGYEQYF.

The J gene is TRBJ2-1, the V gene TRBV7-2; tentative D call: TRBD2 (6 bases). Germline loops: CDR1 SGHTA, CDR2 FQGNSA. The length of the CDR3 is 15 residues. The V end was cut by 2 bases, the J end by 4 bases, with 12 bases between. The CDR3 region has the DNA TGTGCCAGCAGCTTATCGGGACTTCTATACAATGAGCAGTTCTTC. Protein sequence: CASSLSGLLYNEQFF.

The DNA for the CDR3 is TGTGCCAGCAGCCAACGCAATTCACCCCTCCACTTT. Protein sequence: CASSQRNSPLHF. The V and J genes are TRBV14 and TRBJ1-6; no definite D call. Between the trimmed V and J ends, which lost 2 bases and 7 bases, there was a span of 3 bases. The germline gives CDR1 SGHDN, CDR2 FVKESK. The CDR3 totals 12 residues. The full variable domain, completed using reference TRBV14 and TRBJ1-6, is EAGVTQFPSHSVIEKGQTVTLRCDPISGHDNLYWYRRVMGKEIKFLLHFVKESKQDESGMPNNRFLAERTGGTYSTLKVQPAELEDSGVYFCASSQRNSPLHFGNGTRLTVT.

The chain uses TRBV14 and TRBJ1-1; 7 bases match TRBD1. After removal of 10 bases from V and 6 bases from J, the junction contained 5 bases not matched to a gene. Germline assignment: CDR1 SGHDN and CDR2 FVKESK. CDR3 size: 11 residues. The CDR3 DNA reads TGTGCCACCAGACAGGGCCCTGAAGCTTTCTTT. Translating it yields CATRQGPEAFF.

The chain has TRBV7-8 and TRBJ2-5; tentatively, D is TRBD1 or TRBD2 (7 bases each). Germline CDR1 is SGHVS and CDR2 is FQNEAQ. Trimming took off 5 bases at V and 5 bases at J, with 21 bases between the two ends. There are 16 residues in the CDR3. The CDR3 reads CASSRQGRGRAETQYF. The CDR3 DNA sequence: TGTGCCAGCAGCCGTCAGGGGAGGGGGCGGGCCGAGACCCAGTACTTC.

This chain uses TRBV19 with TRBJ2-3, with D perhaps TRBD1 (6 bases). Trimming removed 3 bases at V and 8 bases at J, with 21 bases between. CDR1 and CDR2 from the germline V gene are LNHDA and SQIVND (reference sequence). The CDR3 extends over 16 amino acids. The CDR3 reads CASSMRQAGHDGTQYF. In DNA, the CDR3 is TGTGCCAGTAGTATGCGACAGGCCGGGCACGATGGTACGCAGTATTTT.

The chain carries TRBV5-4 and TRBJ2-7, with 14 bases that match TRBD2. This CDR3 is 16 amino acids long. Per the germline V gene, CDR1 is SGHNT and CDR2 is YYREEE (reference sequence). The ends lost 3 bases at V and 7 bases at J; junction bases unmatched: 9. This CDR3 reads CASSSTPGLAGVEQYF. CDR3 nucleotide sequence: TGTGCCAGCAGCTCAACTCCGGGACTAGCGGGGGTGGAGCAGTACTTC.

CDR3: CASSFLYTGELFF. The CDR3 DNA reads as TGCGCCAGCAGCTTCCTTTACACCGGGGAGCTGTTTTTT. This chain uses TRBV5-1 with TRBJ2-2; D is undetermined. This CDR3 has 13 residues. Trimming took 2 bases from V and 3 from J, leaving 5 bases between them. Germline assignment: CDR1 SGHRS and CDR2 YFSETQ.